This is a list of T cell receptor beta chains from one sample in a study of blood T cells in healthy people across ages. TCRdb reprocessed the 5' RACE reads with MiXCR, giving one entry per CDR3 protein. The repertoire consists of 800,000 to 1,000,000 distinct CDR3 sequences, with about 48% occurring once and the leading ten covering 13%. The specimen was blood. The receptors come from a young man in good health. Each CDR3 is given without its conserved first and last residue. Each record gives: V gene, J gene, D gene, CDR3 protein. A D gene is named only where the DNA matches it firmly.

V: TRBV3-1; J: TRBJ2-1; D: .; CDR3: ASSQGVSLGQF
V: TRBV20-1; J: TRBJ2-7; D: .; CDR3: SARDRVSLYEQY
V: TRBV4-3; J: TRBJ2-7; D: TRBD2; CDR3: ASSQDPGLADYEQY
V: TRBV7-9; J: TRBJ2-7; D: .; CDR3: ASSLISTSSYEQY
V: TRBV27; J: TRBJ2-3; D: TRBD1; CDR3: ASSLRGTGFTDTQY
V: TRBV7-2; J: TRBJ2-3; D: .; CDR3: ASRGATTDTQY
V: TRBV25-1; J: TRBJ2-5; D: TRBD1; CDR3: ASSFPGQKQETQY
V: TRBV29-1; J: TRBJ1-2; D: .; CDR3: SVEHDKGPGYT
V: TRBV29-1; J: TRBJ2-7; D: .; CDR3: SVEETTPYEQY
V: TRBV7-9; J: .; D: .; CDR3: ASVTVYYEQY
V: TRBV13; J: TRBJ2-6; D: .; CDR3: ASSQTKAGANVLT
V: TRBV14; J: TRBJ2-7; D: .; CDR3: ASSHSPKVPPYEQY
V: TRBV11-3; J: TRBJ2-3; D: TRBD2; CDR3: ASHGRGDTQY
V: TRBV9; J: TRBJ2-7; D: TRBD1; CDR3: ASSVPGTGAYEQY
V: TRBV7-3; J: TRBJ2-2; D: .; CDR3: ASSSGVGNTGELF
V: TRBV19; J: TRBJ1-4; D: .; CDR3: ASADGATNEKLF
V: TRBV24-1; J: TRBJ2-3; D: .; CDR3: ATSGLRATTDTQY
V: TRBV7-2; J: TRBJ2-3; D: .; CDR3: ASRLGGGPQHTQY
V: TRBV5-1; J: TRBJ1-3; D: .; CDR3: ATKPSSSGNTIY
V: TRBV27; J: TRBJ1-1; D: TRBD1; CDR3: ASRGAGGDTEAF
V: TRBV3-1; J: TRBJ2-1; D: .; CDR3: ASSKKSRGAGDNEQF
V: TRBV28; J: TRBJ2-2; D: .; CDR3: ASSLSVDTGDTGELF
V: TRBV5-1; J: TRBJ2-7; D: TRBD1; CDR3: ASSDGTGPPYEQY
V: TRBV10-3; J: TRBJ1-5; D: .; CDR3: AISEGQKGGQPQH
V: TRBV7-2; J: TRBJ2-7; D: .; CDR3: ASSLAGGASYEQY
V: TRBV20-1; J: TRBJ2-5; D: .; CDR3: SARPGRNQETQY
V: TRBV20-1; J: TRBJ1-3; D: .; CDR3: SADTARGGNTIY
V: TRBV12-3/TRBV12-4; J: TRBJ1-6; D: .; CDR3: ATSLRNSPLH
V: TRBV6-2/TRBV6-3; J: TRBJ2-7; D: .; CDR3: ASSYLASLNHEQY
V: TRBV28; J: TRBJ1-2; D: .; CDR3: ASTKGHQYGYT
V: TRBV20-1; J: .; D: .; CDR3: SARVPRTGAYEQY
V: TRBV13; J: TRBJ1-1; D: TRBD1; CDR3: ASRLGQENTEAF
V: TRBV3-1; J: .; D: TRBD1; CDR3: ASSRNSWYARDRGHEQY
V: TRBV28; J: TRBJ2-1; D: .; CDR3: ASSLYWAGSSYNEQF
V: TRBV7-9; J: TRBJ1-2; D: .; CDR3: ASSPPGEPGYT
V: TRBV5-1; J: TRBJ1-1; D: .; CDR3: ASSLGQDEAF
V: TRBV9; J: TRBJ2-7; D: .; CDR3: ASSVAPTGNYEQY